This TCR beta chain comes out of a study of human T cells and chemical hapten exposure. Study as a whole: Alopecia areata, totalis or universalis affected patients who were mostly female. From small differences in pooled library volume came most of the variation in per-sample TCR yields.

The CDR3 covers 14 residues. The V gene lost 2 bases and the J gene lost 2 bases, with 9 bases spanning the gap. CDR1 is MDHEN, CDR2 SYDVKM, per germline. Time point here: pre-sensitization, week 0. The treatment denotes: therapeutic diphenylcyclopropenone sensitization with weekly scalp DPC. Unfractionated whole blood served as the source for total RNA extraction. MiXCR was run by TCRdb on the RACE reads, yielding one entry per CDR3 protein. The data show 300,000 to 400,000 distinct CDR3 sequences, with roughly 5.3% seen just once and 2.6% held by the top ten. This receptor was taken from a woman aged 45-65 years with alopecia areata. Some clones in this sample may be carry-over from other donors' samples. The source material was whole blood, sampled in connection with sensitization to the hapten diphenylcyclopropenone (DPC). The chain recombines TRBV28 with TRBJ2-5; D is undetermined. The CDR3 DNA sequence: TGTGCCAGCAGTTTAGGAACGGAACAAGAGACCCAGTACTTC. Protein: CASSLGTEQETQYF.